This passage covers 3 T cell receptor beta chains from one sample sequenced in a study of tumor-infiltrating lymphocytes in primary liver carcinoma. The tissue used was unsorted bulk material of about 20-33 mg. RNA and DNA were co-extracted from it with the AllPrep DNA/RNA mini kit. Constant-region priming of around 500 ng total RNA yielded TCR beta cDNA. Modified slightly, ARM-PCR produced TCR beta libraries over three nested multiplex PCR rounds. Amplification in the first two PCR rounds was performed using TRBV1-TRBV30 forward primers and a C-beta reverse primer for approximately 10 cycles each. TCRdb fed the multiplex PCR reads into MiXCR, producing one record per CDR3 protein. The data show 80,000 or so distinct CDR3 sequences, with roughly two thirds seen just once and about 13% held by the top ten. Source material: liver tumor tissue from sampling region 4. The subset was: tumor region T4, right-lateral pole. These receptors were taken from a woman in her sixties or seventies with primary liver carcinoma and hepatitis B virus infection.

This clonotype was seen a single time. One junction end disagrees with the germline gene, perhaps due to a read error. The J gene is TRBJ2-1, the V gene TRBV6-1; tentatively, D is TRBD2 (5 bases). Germline lookup yields CDR1 MNHNS and CDR2 SASEGT. The CDR3 has 13 amino acids. In DNA form, the CDR3 reads TGTGACAGCAATCCTGACTATTACAATGAGCAGTTCTTC. Amino acids: CDSNPDYYNEQFF.

In regard to this clonotype: At one end the junction does not follow the germline gene, possibly because of a read error. The V call is TRBV6-5, the J call TRBJ1-1; D may be TRBD1 (6 bases). This CDR3 is built from 15 residues. CDR1 and CDR2 from the germline V gene are MNHEY and SVGAGI. CDR3 nucleotides: TGTGCCAGCAGCCAAGGGGGGCATATGAGCACTGAAACTTTCTTT. Translating it yields CASSQGGHMSTETFF.

About this clonotype: A read error may explain this, as a much larger clone is one base away. The conserved phenylalanine or tryptophan normally closing the CDR3 is absent here, so this likely arose from a read error. The rearrangement uses TRBV30 and TRBJ1-1; 8 bases line up with TRBD1. Germline V lookup: CDR1 GTSNPN, CDR2 SVGIG (reference sequence). V dropped 4 bases and J dropped 4; count of bases not matched to a gene: 5. The CDR3 covers 13 residues. The CDR3 loop is CAWITGGVTEAFI. As DNA, the CDR3 is TGTGCCTGGATAACAGGGGGAGTCACTGAAGCTTTCATT.